These T cell receptor beta chains were read from a single sample in a study of blood T cell repertoires in COVID-19. Profiled with immunoSEQ multiplex PCR; TCRdb holds only in-frame clones, not every one. This table has around 130,000 clones, around 84% appearing once. Sequenced material: PBMCs or T cells enriched from blood (not recorded which). The receptors derive from a man aged 35-49 years with acute COVID-19. Both conserved end residues are trimmed from each CDR3.

v_gene,CDR3aa
TRBV11-2,ASSFSGNTEAF
TRBV5-1,ASSLAGDLYEQY
TRBV9,ASSAAATYDRQVGEAF
TRBV6-5,ASRDKGNQPQH
TRBV5-1,ASRSGTSYEKLF
TRBV9,ASSVGGGATHEQF
TRBV7-8,ASSPISVALF
TRBV20-1,SASRGSGTSTDTQY
TRBV3-1/TRBV3-2,ASSRGETGTGELF
TRBV15,ATSRDLQETQY
TRBV10-3,AISQGGQPQH
TRBV6-5,ASSWGENTEAF
TRBV30,AWSKGGEGGYT
TRBV5-6,ASSLGQGNSPLH
TRBV19,ASSIRGTDTQY
TRBV18,ASSPMVAGGSGANVLT
TRBV5-1,ASSTSAGGGGEQY
TRBV7-6,ASSLGGGGVTEAF
TRBV5-5,ASSLASGANVLT
TRBV6-5,ASSFGTGGSYEQY
TRBV29-1,SAVKQDMNTEAF
TRBV19,ASSTAPGQGAHTGELF
TRBV13,ASSPTQYNEQF
TRBV10-1,ASSEGGSLNTGELF
TRBV5-6,ASSYGWGYSNQPQH
TRBV28,ASSFYGDRGYEQY
TRBV27,ASTPNGAYNSPLH
TRBV7-8,ASSLSYGNQPQH
TRBV29-1,SVEREEGAF
TRBV5-1,ASSVRQGFGVELF
TRBV5-6,ASSYPRLAGTDTQY